Presented here are 7 T cell receptor beta chains from one specimen sequenced in a study of T cells in localized non-small cell lung cancer. The method was immunoSEQ multiplex PCR; TCRdb's version includes in-frame clones alone and lacks a portion of them. The data hold 53,000 or so clones, with approximately 88% observed a single time. This specimen was peripheral blood mononuclear cells, taken before any cancer treatment. The receptors shown here come from a man aged 40 to 70 with stage III lung adenocarcinoma.

The chain has TRBV18 and TRBJ2-2, with 8 bases fitting TRBD1. After removal of 1 base from V and 7 bases from J, the junction contained 5 bases not matched to a gene. Germline V lookup: CDR1 KGHSH, CDR2 LQKENI. The CDR3 totals 15 residues. This CDR3 is CASSPRQGADGELFF. Here the CDR3 DNA reads TGTGCCAGCTCACCACGGCAGGGGGCGGACGGGGAGCTGTTTTTT.

This clone occurred a few times. V usage is TRBV19 and J usage is TRBJ1-5, with D possibly matching TRBD1 (6 bases). Germline CDR1 reads LNHDA; CDR2 reads SQIVND (reference sequence). CDR3 length: 15 residues. The V gene lost 5 bases and the J gene lost 0 bases, with 11 bases spanning the gap. In DNA, the CDR3 is TGTGCCAGTAGTGCGTTCAGGGGTAGCAATCAGCCCCAGCATTTT. Its translation: CASSAFRGSNQPQHF.

This clone occurred a few times. The chain has TRBV30 and TRBJ1-2; 7 bases are shared with TRBD1. Losses at the gene ends were 3 bases for V and 3 bases for J; bases not matched to a gene: 4. CDR1 is GTSNPN and CDR2 is SVGIG in the germline V gene (reference sequence). CDR3 length equals 13 residues. DNA of the CDR3: TGTGCCTGGAGCCCGACAGGGTACTATGGCTACACCTTC. Translated: CAWSPTGYYGYTF.

CDR3 residues: CASSQALGFWEEETQYF. The CDR3 bases are TGTGCCAGCAGCCAAGCGCTTGGGTTTTGGGAGGAAGAGACCCAGTACTTC. This chain uses TRBV14 with TRBJ2-5; weak D call: TRBD2 (6 bases). This CDR3 contains 17 residues. Trimming stripped 1 base from V and 3 bases from J, with 18 bases between. The germline V gene encodes CDR1 SGHDN and CDR2 FVKESK.

This chain links TRBV5-4 with TRBJ2-1, with 8 bases matching TRBD1. The CDR3 runs 15 residues. J was trimmed by 6 bases and V by 1 base; bases with no gene match: 6. Germline-derived CDR1 and CDR2 are SGHNT and YYREEE (reference sequence). The CDR3 nucleotides are TGTGCCAGCAGCTTGACAGGGGGACCGACCAATGAGCAGTTCTTC. Amino acid sequence: CASSLTGGPTNEQFF.

The chain employs TRBV7-7 and TRBJ2-5; perhaps TRBD2 as D (7 bases). V lost 1 base and J 5 bases, leaving 17 bases between the germline ends. The CDR3 totals 16 residues. The germline V gene has CDR1 SSHAT and CDR2 FNYEAQ (reference sequence). The CDR3 protein is CASSLGGGVDVETQYF. The CDR3 DNA reads as TGTGCCAGCAGCTTAGGAGGGGGGGTCGACGTGGAGACCCAGTACTTC.

The chain is built from TRBV29-1 and TRBJ1-2, with TRBD1 matching over 7 bases. With V trimmed by 5 bases and J by 6 bases, 18 bases remained unmatched. The CDR3 sequence is 16 residues long. CDR1 and CDR2 from the germline V gene are SQVTM and ANQGSEA. The CDR3 loop reads CSVLLGQGVLGNGYTF. Written as DNA, the CDR3 is TGCAGCGTTCTTCTGGGCCAGGGGGTTTTAGGGAATGGCTACACCTTC. Complete variable domain (other parts from reference TRBV29-1 and TRBJ1-2): SAVISQKPSRDICQRGTSLTIQCQVDSQVTMMFWYRQQPGQSLTLIATANQGSEATYESGFVIDKFPISRPNLTFSTLTVSNMSPEDSSIYLCSVLLGQGVLGNGYTFGSGTRLTVV.